Following are 32 T cell receptor beta chains from one sample sequenced in a study of blood T cell repertoires in COVID-19. Sequenced by immunoSEQ multiplex PCR; TCRdb stores in-frame clones only, minus some. The table includes some 240,000 clones, around 80% detected once. Material for sequencing was peripheral blood. The origin of the receptors is an older woman with acute or convalescent COVID-19.

This clone occurred many times. This sequence joins TRBV4-3 and TRBJ2-5, with 7 bases identical to TRBD1. The length of the CDR3 is 16 residues. Unmatched junction bases numbered 5, after V lost 0 bases and J lost 1 base. Germline CDR1 is LGHNA and CDR2 is YSLEER. The DNA of the CDR3 is TGCGCCAGCAGCCAAGAGACAGGGAGCACCCAAGAGACCCAGTACTTC. Encoded protein: CASSQETGSTQETQYF.

The V gene is TRBV11-2, the J gene TRBJ2-3, with D possibly matching TRBD2 (5 bases). The CDR3 has 13 amino acids. Germline CDR1 is SGHAT and CDR2 is FQNNGV. Trimming pared 5 bases from V and 6 bases from J, leaving 12 bases between. The CDR3 reads CASSPDPGDTQYF. The CDR3 DNA follows: TGTGCCAGCAGCCCGGACCCGGGGGATACGCAGTATTTT.

The rearrangement joins TRBV7-6 to TRBJ2-1; 11 bases agree with TRBD2. There are 16 residues in the CDR3. V shed 0 bases, J shed 9 bases, and the junction held 7 bases outside the gene matches. Germline lookup yields CDR1 SGHVS and CDR2 FNYEAQ. The CDR3: CASSLAGSGGAAEQFF. CDR3 DNA: TGTGCCAGCAGCTTAGCGGGTAGCGGGGGGGCCGCTGAGCAGTTCTTC.

Written as DNA, the CDR3 is TGTGCCAGCAGTGATTGGCAACAGAGAACTGAAGCTTTCTTT. This sequence encodes CASSDWQQRTEAFF. The genes are TRBV2 and TRBJ1-1; D gene ambiguous. The ends were cut back, 3 bases at V and 5 bases at J, with 13 bases in the middle. The CDR3 extends over 14 amino acids. The germline V gene encodes CDR1 SNHLY and CDR2 FYNNEI.

The J gene is TRBJ2-2, the V gene TRBV9, with 7 bases lining up with TRBD2. The CDR3 length is 14 residues. Unmatched junction bases numbered 3, after V lost 6 bases and J lost 1 base. Germline CDR1 and CDR2: SGDLS and YYNGEE. The CDR3 DNA follows: TGTGCCAGCAATGCGGGAGAGAACACCGGGGAGCTGTTTTTT. Residues: CASNAGENTGELFF.

The rearrangement links TRBV18 to TRBJ1-6; D ambiguous. Trimming removed 0 bases from V and 8 bases from J, with 8 bases in between. The CDR3 has 14 residues. Germline V lookup: CDR1 KGHSH, CDR2 LQKENI. The CDR3 spells CASSPPGAHSPLHF. The CDR3 region has the DNA TGTGCCAGCTCACCACCGGGAGCCCATTCACCCCTCCACTTT.

This clone has a count of ten or more. The V call is TRBV4-1, the J call TRBJ1-4; D gene ambiguous. Trimming left V 1 base short and J 10 bases short, with 25 bases between. The CDR3 sequence is 18 residues long. Looked up from germline, CDR1 is MGHRA and CDR2 is YSYEKL. The CDR3: CASSQVREARNDIRKLFF. The CDR3 DNA sequence: TGCGCCAGCAGCCAAGTTCGAGAGGCTCGGAATGATATAAGAAAACTGTTTTTT.

The V call is TRBV18, the J call TRBJ2-2, with D perhaps matching TRBD1 (6 bases). The length of the CDR3 is 13 residues. The germline CDR1 and CDR2 sequences are KGHSH and LQKENI. Trimming pared 5 bases from V and 6 bases from J, leaving 10 bases between. Here the CDR3 DNA reads TGTGCCAGCTCAGAACAGGGCGCCGGGGAGCTGTTTTTT. This encodes CASSEQGAGELFF. Using reference TRBV18 and TRBJ2-2 for the parts outside the CDR3, the full variable domain is NAGVMQNPRHLVRRRGQEARLRCSPMKGHSHVYWYRQLPEEGLKFMVYLQKENIIDESGMPKERFSAEFPKEGPSILRIQQVVRGDSAAYFCASSEQGAGELFFGEGSRLTVL.

The chain is built from TRBV4-1 and TRBJ2-7, with D possibly TRBD1 on 6 matching bases. Germline CDR1 is MGHRA and CDR2 is YSYEKL. The CDR3 extends over 16 amino acids. The ends were cut back, 3 bases at V and 0 bases at J, with 15 bases in the middle. CDR3 DNA: TGCGCCAGCAGCCACCACCTACGGGACATCTCCTACGAGCAGTACTTC. Amino acid sequence: CASSHHLRDISYEQYF.

This clone was observed many times. This chain links TRBV27 with TRBJ2-7, with TRBD2 matching 13 bases. Losses at the gene ends were 4 bases for V and 2 bases for J; bases not matched to a gene: 5. The CDR3 covers 16 residues. Germline V gene lookup returns CDR1 MNHEY and CDR2 SMNVEV (reference sequence). CDR3 loop: CASSSGTSGVTYEQYF. CDR3 in DNA: TGTGCCAGCAGTTCCGGGACTAGCGGGGTCACCTACGAGCAGTACTTC.

This chain joins TRBV18 and TRBJ2-4; 9 bases line up with TRBD1. Germline CDR1 is KGHSH and CDR2 is LQKENI. The junction had 9 bases not matched to a gene; V was cut back by 6 bases and J by 0 bases. The CDR3 loop spans 17 amino acids. CDR3 DNA sequence: TGTGCCAGCTCCTGGGACAGGGCTCTCTTAGCCAAAAACATTCAGTACTTC. Encoded protein: CASSWDRALLAKNIQYF.

The chain employs TRBV15 and TRBJ1-5; weak D call: TRBD1 (5 bases). Germline CDR1 LNHNV, CDR2 YYDKDF (reference sequence). The V gene lost 6 bases and the J gene lost 5 bases, with 14 bases spanning the gap. The CDR3 extends over 14 amino acids. The CDR3 sequence: CATSMGGGDQPQHF. The CDR3 DNA sequence: TGTGCCACCAGTATGGGCGGGGGGGATCAGCCCCAGCATTTT.

The chain has TRBV5-1 and TRBJ2-2; D unresolved. V lost 0 bases, J lost 0 bases, and 6 bases lay in between. The CDR3 spans 15 residues. Per germline, CDR1 SGHRS and CDR2 YFSETQ. The CDR3 is CASSLGAPNTGELFF. In DNA form, the CDR3 reads TGCGCCAGCAGCTTGGGGGCGCCGAACACCGGGGAGCTGTTTTTT.

The V call is TRBV4-2, the J call TRBJ1-2, with D maybe TRBD1 (5 bases). Trimming removed 0 bases at V and 6 bases at J, with 23 bases between. The CDR3 has 18 amino acids. CDR1 is LGHNA and CDR2 is YNFKEQ in the germline V gene. In nucleotides, the CDR3 is TGTGCCAGCAGCCAAGATCGGGGGTATGGAGCAGGGTCTAATGGCTACACCTTC. Residues: CASSQDRGYGAGSNGYTF.

This clone was counted between two and nine times. This rearrangement joins TRBV19 to TRBJ1-1; D gene unclear. Trimming removed 5 bases at V and 1 base at J, with 8 bases between. The length of the CDR3 is 13 residues. Per germline, CDR1 LNHDA and CDR2 SQIVND (reference sequence). The CDR3: CASSPQKNTEAFF. The CDR3 region has the DNA TGTGCCAGTAGTCCTCAGAAGAACACTGAAGCTTTCTTT.

This clone showed up just a few times. The V gene is TRBV11-2, the J gene TRBJ1-1, with 7 bases fitting TRBD1. Germline CDR1 is SGHAT and CDR2 is FQNNGV. This CDR3 contains 14 residues. V lost 4 bases to trimming and J lost 4 bases; unmatched junction nucleotides: 6. In nucleotides, the CDR3 is TGTGCCAGCAGCTATTCACAGGGGAGCACTGAAGCTTTCTTT. This gives the protein CASSYSQGSTEAFF. The full variable domain, its missing parts supplied by reference TRBV11-2 and TRBJ1-1, is EAGVAQSPRYKIIEKRQSVAFWCNPISGHATLYWYQQILGQGPKLLIQFQNNGVVDDSQLPKDRFSAERLKGVDSTLKIQPAKLEDSAVYLCASSYSQGSTEAFFGQGTRLTVV.

About this clone: Other DNA sequences in the same sample also yield this CDR3. The V and J genes are TRBV27 and TRBJ1-2; the match to TRBD1 covers 10 bases. This CDR3 is 15 amino acids long. CDR1 is MNHEY, CDR2 SMNVEV, per germline (reference sequence). Unmatched junction bases numbered 2, after V lost 4 bases and J lost 0 bases. The CDR3 reads CASSSGTGANYGYTF. The CDR3 nucleotides read TGTGCCAGCAGTTCGGGGACAGGGGCTAACTATGGCTACACCTTC.

V usage is TRBV12-3 or TRBV12-4 and J usage is TRBJ1-3; D not certain. V lost 5 bases and J 2 bases, leaving 4 bases between the germline ends. The CDR3 is 12 residues long. Here the CDR3 DNA reads TGTGCCAGCAGTCAGACTGGAAACACCATATATTTT. Translated: CASSQTGNTIYF.

V and J are TRBV10-2 and TRBJ2-3, with 7 positions matching TRBD2. The CDR3 loop spans 15 amino acids. CDR1 is WSHSY, CDR2 SAAADI, per germline. J gave up 3 bases and V 4 bases, and 7 bases lay outside the gene matches. CDR3 in amino acids: CASSGRRGVTDTQYF. The CDR3 DNA reads as TGCGCCAGCAGTGGGCGACGGGGGGTTACAGATACGCAGTATTTT.

The rearrangement uses TRBV15 and TRBJ1-6, with 9 positions matching TRBD1. CDR1 LNHNV and CDR2 YYDKDF come from the germline V gene (reference sequence). The CDR3 loop spans 19 amino acids. The junction had 11 bases not matched to a gene; V was cut back by 5 bases and J by 0 bases. The CDR3 coding sequence is TGTGCCACCAGCCCACCGGGACAGGGACCGAGCTCCTATAATTCACCCCTCCACTTT. This translates into CATSPPGQGPSSYNSPLHF.

This clone appeared once. The chain uses TRBV10-2 and TRBJ1-2, with 11 bases aligning to TRBD1. The CDR3 has 16 amino acids. Germline lookup yields CDR1 WSHSY and CDR2 SAAADI. Unmatched junction bases numbered 6, after V lost 5 bases and J lost 1 base. The CDR3 sequence is CASSNVGTGGNYGYTF. DNA of the CDR3: TGCGCCAGCAGTAACGTTGGGACAGGGGGTAACTATGGCTACACCTTC.

The CDR3 DNA reads as TGTGCCAGCAGCTCCTGGGGGGGGATGAACACTGAAGCTTTCTTT. Residues: CASSSWGGMNTEAFF. This chain uses TRBV5-4 with TRBJ1-1, with a possible D match to TRBD1 (5 bases). This CDR3 is built from 15 residues. The V end was cut by 3 bases, the J end by 0 bases, with 12 bases between. Germline V gene sequence: CDR1 SGHNT, CDR2 YYREEE (reference sequence).

This clone was seen more than once but under ten times. The chain joins TRBV27 to TRBJ2-2, with a weak D call TRBD1 (7 bases). Germline CDR1 and CDR2: MNHEY and SMNVEV (reference sequence). The CDR3 is 15 amino acids. V was clipped by 7 bases and J by 6 bases, with 18 bases between them. CDR3 in DNA: TGTGCCAGCACAATCCAGGGGGGAACGGCCGGGGAGCTGTTTTTT. The encoded protein is CASTIQGGTAGELFF.

The rearrangement links TRBV4-2 to TRBJ1-5; D unresolved. The CDR3 has 14 amino acids. Trimming took off 6 bases at V and 8 bases at J, with 17 bases between the two ends. The germline CDR1 and CDR2 sequences are LGHNA and YNFKEQ. The CDR3 DNA sequence: TGTGCCAGCAGGGCTGGAGAGCTTCACGAGCCCCAGCATTTT. This sequence encodes CASRAGELHEPQHF.

The chain links TRBV3-1 (or the pseudogene TRBV3-2) to TRBJ1-2; no clear D gene. V was shortened by 3 bases and J by 1 base, with 9 bases between the two germline ends. The CDR3 has 14 amino acids. The germline gives CDR1 LGHDT, CDR2 YNNKEL (reference sequence). CDR3 sequence: CASSQSTNNYGYTF. Written as DNA, the CDR3 is TGTGCCAGCAGCCAGTCGACAAATAACTATGGCTACACCTTC.

The J gene is TRBJ2-2, the V gene TRBV5-1; 8 bases align to TRBD2. CDR3 length equals 13 residues. Trimming at V came to 3 bases and at J to 6 bases, leaving 1 base not matched to a gene. Germline V gene data show CDR1 as SGHRS and CDR2 as YFSETQ. The CDR3 coding sequence is TGCGCCAGCAGCTCGGGAGGGCCCGGGGAGCTGTTTTTT. Translating it yields CASSSGGPGELFF.

This rearrangement joins TRBV10-2 to TRBJ2-1; 8 bases fit TRBD1. V trimming: 3 bases; J trimming: 6 bases; junction bases outside the gene matches: 7. The germline V gene encodes CDR1 WSHSY and CDR2 SAAADI. This CDR3 region has 15 residues. CDR3 nucleotides: TGCGCCAGCAGTGAATCAGGGGGCCGGGGCAATGAGCAGTTCTTC. Translating it yields CASSESGGRGNEQFF.

V gene TRBV4-3 combines with J gene TRBJ2-3, with TRBD2 identical over 10 bases. Germline lookup yields CDR1 LGHNA and CDR2 YSLEER. The junction had 4 bases not matched to a gene; V was cut back by 0 bases and J by 1 base. This CDR3 has 17 amino acids. The CDR3 DNA sequence: TGCGCCAGCAGCCAAGATTGGACTAGCGGTCGCACAGATACGCAGTATTTT. Residues: CASSQDWTSGRTDTQYF.

J is TRBJ2-3 and V is TRBV9; tentatively, D is TRBD2 (8 bases). Trimming stripped 4 bases from V and 5 bases from J, with 20 bases between. The CDR3 consists of 16 residues. The germline CDR1 and CDR2 sequences are SGDLS and YYNGEE. CDR3 protein: CASSKGGGGGLDTQYF. DNA for the CDR3: TGTGCCAGCAGCAAAGGGGGCGGCGGGGGGCTAGATACGCAGTATTTT.

The genes are TRBV18 and TRBJ2-7; 8 bases match TRBD1. This CDR3 comprises 15 residues. In germline, CDR1 is KGHSH, CDR2 LQKENI. The V segment lost 3 bases and the J segment 4 bases; nucleotides outside the gene matches: 8. CDR3 in DNA: TGTGCCAGCTCACCGGCTGCAGGGGGCTTGTACGAGCAGTACTTC. Translation gives CASSPAAGGLYEQYF.

J is TRBJ2-1 and V is TRBV12-3 or TRBV12-4; D gene uncertain. Trimming pared 5 bases from V and 10 bases from J, leaving 9 bases between. There are 11 residues in the CDR3. The CDR3 bases are TGTGCCAGCAGTCCAGGAAGGGAGCAGTTCTTC. This codes for CASSPGREQFF.

The chain uses TRBV7-8 and TRBJ1-6; possibly TRBD1 for D (6 bases). The CDR3 contains 15 residues. Trimming removed 5 bases at V and 7 bases at J, with 15 bases between. Looked up from germline, CDR1 is SGHVS and CDR2 is FQNEAQ. CDR3 sequence reads: CASSPRGQFNSPLHF. For the CDR3, the DNA is TGTGCCAGCAGCCCGAGGGGACAATTCAATTCACCCCTCCACTTT.